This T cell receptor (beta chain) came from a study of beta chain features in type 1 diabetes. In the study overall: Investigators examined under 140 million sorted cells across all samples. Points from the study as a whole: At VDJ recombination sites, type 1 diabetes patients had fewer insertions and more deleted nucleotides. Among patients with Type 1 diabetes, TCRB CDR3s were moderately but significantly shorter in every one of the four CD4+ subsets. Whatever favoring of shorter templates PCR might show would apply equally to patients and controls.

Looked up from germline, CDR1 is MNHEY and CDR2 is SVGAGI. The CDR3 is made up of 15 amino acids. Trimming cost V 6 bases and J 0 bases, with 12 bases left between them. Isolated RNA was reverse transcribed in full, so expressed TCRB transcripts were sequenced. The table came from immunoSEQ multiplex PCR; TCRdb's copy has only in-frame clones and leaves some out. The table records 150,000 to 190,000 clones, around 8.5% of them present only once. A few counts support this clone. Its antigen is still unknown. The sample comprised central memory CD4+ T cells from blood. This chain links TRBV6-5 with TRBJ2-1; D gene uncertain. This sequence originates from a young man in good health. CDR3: CASSRGTRSYNEQFF. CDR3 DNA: TGTGCCAGCAGCCGCGGAACCCGCTCCTACAATGAGCAGTTCTTC.